A selection of T cell receptor beta chains follows, all from one sample in a study of blood T cell repertoires in COVID-19. Clones were read by immunoSEQ multiplex PCR, and TCRdb kept only the in-frame ones, dropping some. The sample carries 65,000 to 100,000 clones, less than 85% recorded once. Sequencing input: peripheral blood. The origin of the receptors is a human donor in a cohort sampled during active COVID-19. The CDR3 runs from the conserved cysteine through the conserved F or W. Each record gives: V gene, clone size, D gene, J gene, CDR3 protein, CDR3 DNA. D genes are given only for firm matches. The size entry is marked missing in some rows and otherwise reads once, few, many or a size class.

V gene: TRBV28
clone size: NA
D gene: NA
J gene: TRBJ1-1
CDR3 protein: CASSLRRTEAFF
CDR3 DNA: TGTGCCAGCAGTTTACGGAGGACTGAAGCTTTCTTT

V gene: TRBV12-5
clone size: NA
D gene: NA
J gene: TRBJ1-5
CDR3 protein: CASGTEYSNQPQHF
CDR3 DNA: TGTGCTAGTGGTACAGAGTATAGCAATCAGCCCCAGCATTTT

V gene: TRBV7-9
clone size: once
D gene: NA
J gene: TRBJ2-6
CDR3 protein: CASSSQPGVSSGANVLTF
CDR3 DNA: TGTGCCAGCAGCTCCCAACCGGGAGTCTCGTCTGGGGCCAACGTCCTGACTTTC

V gene: TRBV5-1
clone size: NA
D gene: TRBD2
J gene: TRBJ2-1
CDR3 protein: CASSFLAGPNNEQFF
CDR3 DNA: TGCGCCAGCAGCTTCCTAGCGGGGCCCAACAATGAGCAGTTCTTC

V gene: TRBV18
clone size: NA
D gene: NA
J gene: TRBJ2-5
CDR3 protein: CASSTGQVLETQYF
CDR3 DNA: TGTGCCAGCTCCACCGGCCAGGTATTAGAGACCCAGTACTTC

V gene: TRBV28
clone size: NA
D gene: NA
J gene: TRBJ2-7
CDR3 protein: CASSLGGYEQYF
CDR3 DNA: TGTGCCAGCTCACTCGGGGGCTACGAGCAGTACTTC

V gene: TRBV28
clone size: NA
D gene: TRBD1
J gene: TRBJ2-4
CDR3 protein: CASSPGQGLAKNIQYF
CDR3 DNA: TGTGCCAGCAGTCCGGGACAGGGACTAGCCAAAAACATTCAGTACTTC

V gene: TRBV9
clone size: few
D gene: NA
J gene: TRBJ1-6
CDR3 protein: CASSARGRGESPLHF
CDR3 DNA: TGTGCCAGCAGCGCGAGGGGCAGGGGTGAATCACCCCTCCACTTT

V gene: TRBV24-1
clone size: once
D gene: TRBD1
J gene: TRBJ1-2
CDR3 protein: CATSDRGQGRDGYTF
CDR3 DNA: TGTGCCACCAGTGACCGGGGACAGGGAAGAGATGGCTACACCTTC

V gene: TRBV7-2
clone size: NA
D gene: TRBD2
J gene: TRBJ2-3
CDR3 protein: CASSQLAGGWADTQYF
CDR3 DNA: TGTGCCAGCAGCCAGCTAGCGGGGGGGTGGGCAGATACGCAGTATTTT

V gene: TRBV28
clone size: NA
D gene: NA
J gene: TRBJ1-5
CDR3 protein: CATSTSDQPQHF
CDR3 DNA: TGTGCCACCTCGACTTCTGATCAGCCCCAGCATTTT

V gene: TRBV11-2
clone size: few
D gene: NA
J gene: TRBJ2-7
CDR3 protein: CASSQQGMVYEQYF
CDR3 DNA: TGTGCCAGCAGTCAACAGGGTATGGTGTACGAGCAGTACTTC

V gene: TRBV21-1
clone size: once
D gene: NA
J gene: TRBJ1-2
CDR3 protein: CASSRQGMRRVYGYTF
CDR3 DNA: TGTGCCAGCAGCAGACAGGGGATGCGTCGTGTATATGGCTACACCTTC

V gene: TRBV6-5
clone size: NA
D gene: NA
J gene: TRBJ2-1
CDR3 protein: CASTLVASSYNEQFF
CDR3 DNA: TGTGCCAGCACGTTAGTAGCCAGCTCCTACAATGAGCAGTTCTTC

V gene: TRBV18
clone size: NA
D gene: NA
J gene: TRBJ1-5
CDR3 protein: CASSPRGEQPQHF
CDR3 DNA: TGTGCCAGCTCACCACGGGGGGAACAGCCCCAGCATTTT

V gene: TRBV9
clone size: NA
D gene: NA
J gene: TRBJ2-2
CDR3 protein: CASSGSQGNGELFF
CDR3 DNA: TGTGCCAGCAGCGGGTCACAGGGTAACGGGGAGCTGTTTTTT

V gene: TRBV3-1/TRBV3-2
clone size: NA
D gene: NA
J gene: TRBJ1-1
CDR3 protein: CASSQPQGNTEAFF
CDR3 DNA: TGTGCCAGCAGCCAACCTCAGGGGAACACTGAAGCTTTCTTT

V gene: TRBV15
clone size: NA
D gene: NA
J gene: TRBJ1-2
CDR3 protein: CATSRDQPRGGYTF
CDR3 DNA: TGTGCCACCAGCAGAGATCAACCCAGGGGTGGCTACACCTTC

V gene: TRBV2
clone size: NA
D gene: NA
J gene: TRBJ2-7
CDR3 protein: CASQHRTLSYEQYF
CDR3 DNA: TGTGCCAGCCAACACCGGACTCTTTCCTACGAGCAGTACTTC

V gene: TRBV6-4
clone size: NA
D gene: NA
J gene: TRBJ2-6
CDR3 protein: CASSDLTGTTLKFNSGANVLTF
CDR3 DNA: TGTGCCAGCAGTGACCTAACCGGGACAACCCTGAAATTCAACTCTGGGGCCAACGTCCTGACTTTC

V gene: TRBV19
clone size: NA
D gene: TRBD1
J gene: TRBJ2-7
CDR3 protein: CASSIDDRGYEQYF
CDR3 DNA: TGTGCCAGTAGTATAGATGACAGGGGGTACGAGCAGTACTTC

V gene: TRBV5-1
clone size: NA
D gene: TRBD2
J gene: TRBJ2-1
CDR3 protein: CASSLEGLAGAIGAYNEQFF
CDR3 DNA: TGCGCCAGCAGCTTGGAGGGACTAGCGGGGGCGATCGGGGCCTACAATGAGCAGTTCTTC

V gene: TRBV7-9
clone size: NA
D gene: TRBD2
J gene: TRBJ2-7
CDR3 protein: CASSLSFRGGISYEQYF
CDR3 DNA: TGTGCCAGCAGCTTGAGTTTCCGCGGGGGGATATCCTACGAGCAGTACTTC

V gene: TRBV28
clone size: NA
D gene: NA
J gene: TRBJ1-6
CDR3 protein: CASSLPGISYNSPLHF
CDR3 DNA: TGTGCCAGCAGTTTACCGGGTATCTCCTATAATTCACCCCTCCACTTT

V gene: TRBV6-5
clone size: once
D gene: NA
J gene: TRBJ2-1
CDR3 protein: CATATRGTYNEQFF
CDR3 DNA: TGTGCCACCGCCACCCGGGGAACGTACAATGAGCAGTTCTTC

V gene: TRBV5-1
clone size: NA
D gene: NA
J gene: TRBJ1-2
CDR3 protein: CASSWTETYGYTF
CDR3 DNA: TGCGCCAGCAGCTGGACAGAGACCTATGGCTACACCTTC

V gene: TRBV5-1
clone size: few
D gene: TRBD1
J gene: TRBJ2-1
CDR3 protein: CASSSGQGAYNEQFF
CDR3 DNA: TGCGCCAGCAGCTCGGGACAGGGGGCCTACAATGAGCAGTTCTTC

V gene: TRBV5-6
clone size: NA
D gene: TRBD2
J gene: TRBJ2-2
CDR3 protein: CASSLGLAGDGELFF
CDR3 DNA: TGTGCCAGCAGCTTGGGACTAGCGGGGGACGGGGAGCTGTTTTTT

V gene: TRBV4-1
clone size: NA
D gene: TRBD2
J gene: TRBJ2-7
CDR3 protein: CASSPTSGYEQYF
CDR3 DNA: TGCGCCAGCAGCCCCACTAGCGGCTACGAGCAGTACTTC

V gene: TRBV14
clone size: NA
D gene: NA
J gene: TRBJ1-2
CDR3 protein: CASSQHGDGYTF
CDR3 DNA: TGTGCCAGCAGCCAACACGGGGATGGCTACACCTTC

V gene: TRBV7-8
clone size: NA
D gene: NA
J gene: TRBJ2-1
CDR3 protein: CASSRDMGYNEQFF
CDR3 DNA: TGTGCCAGCAGCCGGGACATGGGGTACAATGAGCAGTTCTTC

V gene: TRBV7-3
clone size: once
D gene: TRBD1
J gene: TRBJ1-2
CDR3 protein: CASSLSPGGGYTF
CDR3 DNA: TGTGCCAGCAGCTTAAGTCCAGGGGGAGGCTACACCTTC

V gene: TRBV18
clone size: NA
D gene: TRBD2
J gene: TRBJ2-2
CDR3 protein: CASSPRFLAGGENTGELFF
CDR3 DNA: TGTGCCAGCTCACCACGCTTCCTAGCGGGGGGCGAGAACACCGGGGAGCTGTTTTTT

V gene: TRBV14
clone size: NA
D gene: NA
J gene: TRBJ1-1
CDR3 protein: CASSPQSIRGTEAFF
CDR3 DNA: TGTGCCAGCAGCCCCCAGTCGATACGAGGGACTGAAGCTTTCTTT

V gene: TRBV5-4
clone size: few
D gene: TRBD2
J gene: TRBJ2-3
CDR3 protein: CASGGLAGGPGTDTQYF
CDR3 DNA: TGTGCCAGCGGAGGACTAGCGGGGGGGCCAGGCACAGATACGCAGTATTTT

V gene: TRBV5-1
clone size: NA
D gene: TRBD2
J gene: TRBJ2-3
CDR3 protein: CASSSGLAGTTDTQYF
CDR3 DNA: TGCGCCAGCAGCTCGGGACTAGCGGGGACCACAGATACGCAGTATTTT

V gene: TRBV19
clone size: NA
D gene: NA
J gene: TRBJ1-6
CDR3 protein: CASSYQGETNSPLHF
CDR3 DNA: TGTGCCAGTAGTTATCAGGGTGAGACAAATTCACCCCTCCACTTT

V gene: TRBV6-6
clone size: NA
D gene: TRBD1
J gene: TRBJ2-6
CDR3 protein: CASSPRQGAVTGANVLTF
CDR3 DNA: TGTGCCAGCAGTCCGCGACAGGGGGCCGTGACGGGGGCCAACGTCCTGACTTTC

V gene: TRBV18
clone size: NA
D gene: NA
J gene: TRBJ2-1
CDR3 protein: CASSPFSQGYNEQFF
CDR3 DNA: TGTGCCAGCTCACCTTTTTCCCAGGGCTACAATGAGCAGTTCTTC

V gene: TRBV6-5
clone size: NA
D gene: TRBD1
J gene: TRBJ1-5
CDR3 protein: CASSYNRGSNQPQHF
CDR3 DNA: TGTGCCAGCAGTTATAACAGGGGGAGCAATCAGCCCCAGCATTTT

V gene: TRBV7-2
clone size: NA
D gene: NA
J gene: TRBJ1-3
CDR3 protein: CASSLIAHSGNTIYF
CDR3 DNA: TGTGCCAGCAGCTTAATTGCACACTCTGGAAACACCATATATTTT

V gene: TRBV12-5
clone size: once
D gene: NA
J gene: TRBJ2-1
CDR3 protein: CASAWTLAGRNEQFF
CDR3 DNA: TGTGCTAGTGCCTGGACCCTTGCGGGTCGCAATGAGCAGTTCTTC

V gene: TRBV5-1
clone size: few
D gene: TRBD1
J gene: TRBJ2-7
CDR3 protein: CASRMGQGYEQYF
CDR3 DNA: TGCGCCAGCAGAATGGGACAGGGCTACGAGCAGTACTTC

V gene: TRBV10-3
clone size: NA
D gene: NA
J gene: TRBJ2-7
CDR3 protein: CASSLGLGLGEWQYF
CDR3 DNA: TGTGCCAGTTCGTTGGGACTCGGCTTAGGGGAATGGCAGTACTTC

V gene: TRBV3-1/TRBV3-2
clone size: NA
D gene: TRBD2
J gene: TRBJ2-3
CDR3 protein: CASSQAGGTSGGANTQYF
CDR3 DNA: TGTGCCAGCAGCCAAGCCGGCGGGACTAGCGGGGGGGCAAATACGCAGTATTTT

V gene: TRBV20-1
clone size: NA
D gene: TRBD1
J gene: TRBJ2-1
CDR3 protein: CSASGTGFSRGSSYNEQFF
CDR3 DNA: TGCAGTGCTAGTGGGACAGGCTTTAGTCGGGGTAGCTCCTACAATGAGCAGTTCTTC

V gene: TRBV5-1
clone size: NA
D gene: NA
J gene: TRBJ2-5
CDR3 protein: CASSLTTGTIQETQYF
CDR3 DNA: TGCGCCAGCAGCTTGACTACAGGGACGATCCAAGAGACCCAGTACTTC

V gene: TRBV2
clone size: NA
D gene: NA
J gene: TRBJ2-2
CDR3 protein: CASRLVQGATGELFF
CDR3 DNA: TGTGCCAGCAGACTGGTTCAGGGTGCCACCGGGGAGCTGTTTTTT

V gene: TRBV5-1
clone size: NA
D gene: TRBD1
J gene: TRBJ1-2
CDR3 protein: CASSQGQGLTYGYTF
CDR3 DNA: TGCGCCAGCAGCCAGGGACAGGGGCTTACTTATGGCTACACCTTC

V gene: TRBV5-6
clone size: once
D gene: NA
J gene: TRBJ1-2
CDR3 protein: CASSLGRNYGYTF
CDR3 DNA: TGTGCCAGCAGCTTGGGCAGAAACTATGGCTACACCTTC

V gene: TRBV12-3/TRBV12-4
clone size: NA
D gene: NA
J gene: TRBJ1-5
CDR3 protein: CASSFTLDQPQHF
CDR3 DNA: TGTGCCAGCAGTTTTACTTTGGATCAGCCCCAGCATTTT